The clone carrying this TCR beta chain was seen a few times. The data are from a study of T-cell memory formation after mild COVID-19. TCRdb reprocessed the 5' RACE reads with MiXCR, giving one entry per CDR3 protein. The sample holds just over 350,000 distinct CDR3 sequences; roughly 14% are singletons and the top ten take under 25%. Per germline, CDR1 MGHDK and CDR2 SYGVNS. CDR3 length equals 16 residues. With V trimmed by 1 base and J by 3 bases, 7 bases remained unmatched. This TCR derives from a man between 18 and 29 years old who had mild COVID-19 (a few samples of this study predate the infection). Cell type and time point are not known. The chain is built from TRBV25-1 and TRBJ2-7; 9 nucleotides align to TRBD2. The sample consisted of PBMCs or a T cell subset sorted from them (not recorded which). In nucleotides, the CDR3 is TGTGCCAGCAGTGAATTTGTAGCGGGGGCCGACTACGAGCAGTACTTC. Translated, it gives CASSEFVAGADYEQYF.